The 29 T cell receptor beta chains given below trace back to one sample, sequenced in a study of blood T cells in healthy people across ages. The authors ran a second PCR of about 6 to 11 cycles using a sample-barcoded 5' primer and a J-beta primer mix. TCRdb re-called the 5' RACE reads with MiXCR, one entry per CDR3 protein. The sample includes approximately 800,000 distinct CDR3 sequences, around a quarter of them seen just once. The same data also contributed to another study, on T cells of mothers and their children.

The source material was blood. All receptors derive from a boy aged 10-17 years in good health.

V is TRBV9 and J is TRBJ1-2, with TRBD1 identical over 8 bases. The CDR3 consists of 15 residues. The germline V gene encodes CDR1 SGDLS and CDR2 YYNGEE. After removal of 4 bases from V and 4 bases from J, the junction contained 9 bases not matched to a gene. The CDR3 nucleotides are TGTGCCAGCAGCCCCCCGGGACAGGTTCTCTATGGCTACACCTTC. It specifies CASSPPGQVLYGYTF.

The chain has TRBV10-2 and TRBJ2-1, with TRBD1 matching 10 bases. Gene TRBJ2-7 matches the end of the DNA better, so the J call may be wrong. CDR1 and CDR2 (germline): WSHSY, SAAADI. The CDR3 loop spans 14 amino acids. The DNA of the CDR3 is TGCGCCAGCAGAAAGGGACAGGGGAACTACGAGCAGTACTTC. This encodes CASRKGQGNYEQYF.

This chain links TRBV5-1 with TRBJ2-7; either TRBD1 or TRBD2 may fit D (5 bases each). Germline V gives CDR1 SGHRS, CDR2 YFSETQ. Trimming took 1 base from V and 0 from J, leaving 11 bases between them. The length of the CDR3 is 15 residues. CDR3 protein: CASSLRDGPSYEQYF. The CDR3 DNA reads as TGCGCCAGCAGCTTGAGGGACGGCCCCTCCTACGAGCAGTACTTC.

The V call is TRBV9, the J call TRBJ2-5; TRBD2 matches 9 bases. The DNA end is a closer match to TRBJ2-7, so the J assignment may be wrong. The CDR3 loop spans 16 amino acids. Germline CDR1 SGDLS, CDR2 YYNGEE. The CDR3 spells CASSVGSSGGWHEQYF. The CDR3 DNA follows: TGTGCCAGCAGCGTAGGTTCCAGCGGGGGGTGGCACGAGCAGTACTTC.

The genes are TRBV7-3 and TRBJ2-5; no definite D call. V dropped 7 bases and J dropped 11 bases, with 11 bases sitting between them. This CDR3 is built from 10 residues. Germline V gene lookup returns CDR1 SGHTA and CDR2 FQGTGA. The CDR3 protein is CASTPVGQYF. The CDR3 DNA is TGTGCCAGCACCCCTGTGGGGCAGTACTTC. The full variable domain, rest sourced from reference TRBV7-3 and TRBJ2-5, is GAGVSQTPSNKVTEKGKYVELRCDPISGHTALYWYRQSLGQGPEFLIYFQGTGAADDSGLPNDRFFAVRPEGSVSTLKIQRTERGDSAVYLCASTPVGQYFGPGTRLLVL.

This clonotype appeared a few times. The chain is built from TRBV15 and TRBJ2-7, with 9 nucleotides matching TRBD1. After removal of 0 bases from V and 5 bases from J, the junction contained 8 bases not matched to a gene. The germline V gene encodes CDR1 LNHNV and CDR2 YYDKDF (reference sequence). This CDR3 contains 16 residues. This CDR3 is CATSRDFRDRDHEQYF. CDR3 DNA: TGTGCCACCAGCAGAGATTTCCGGGACAGGGACCACGAGCAGTACTTC.

The CDR3 loop is CASSPIVPGQGTDEQYF. CDR3 sequence (DNA): TGCGCCAGCAGCCCCATAGTCCCGGGACAGGGGACGGACGAGCAGTACTTC. The chain combines TRBV5-1 with TRBJ2-7; 10 nucleotides agree with TRBD1. CDR1 SGHRS and CDR2 YFSETQ come from the germline V gene. V lost 4 bases and J lost 5; bases outside the gene matches: 15. The CDR3 runs 17 residues.

This clonotype was seen a handful of times. This chain links TRBV7-2 with TRBJ1-4; D not certain. V lost 1 base to trimming and J lost 0 bases, with 6 bases between them. CDR3 length: 15 residues. CDR1 and CDR2 (germline): SGHTA, FQGNSA. This chain's CDR3 is CASSLGNPTNEKLFF. The CDR3 DNA is TGTGCCAGCAGCTTAGGCAACCCAACTAATGAAAAACTGTTTTTT.

This clonotype turned up a few times. The chain carries TRBV6-1 and TRBJ2-5, with D possibly TRBD2 on 5 matching bases. There are 15 residues in the CDR3. The V and J ends lost 3 bases and 1 base respectively, with 12 bases between them. Germline assignment: CDR1 MNHNS and CDR2 SASEGT. CDR3 bases: TGTGCCAGCAGTGAGCTTGGAGCGGCCCAAGAGACCCAGTACTTC. It yields the protein CASSELGAAQETQYF.

The genes are TRBV7-2 and TRBJ2-6; D might be TRBD1 or TRBD2, each matching 5 bases. Germline V gene data show CDR1 as SGHTA and CDR2 as FQGNSA. The ends were cut back, 6 bases at V and 11 bases at J, with 17 bases in the middle. The CDR3 consists of 14 residues. The CDR3 loop is CASRPRRGADVLTF. In DNA, the CDR3 is TGTGCCAGCAGACCCAGGAGAGGGGCGGACGTCCTGACTTTC. Together with reference TRBV7-2 and TRBJ2-6, the CDR3 gives the full variable domain: GAGVSQSPSNKVTEKGKDVELRCDPISGHTALYWYRQSLGQGLEFLIYFQGNSAPDKSGLPSDRFSAERTGGSVSTLTIQRTQQEDSAVYLCASRPRRGADVLTFGAGSRLTVL.

The chain is built from TRBV7-9 and TRBJ1-5; a weak D match, TRBD1 (6 bases). The V end was cut by 1 base, the J end by 4 bases, with 11 bases between. CDR1 and CDR2 from the germline V gene are SEHNR and FQNEAQ (reference sequence). The CDR3 loop spans 15 amino acids. The CDR3 region is CASSLGQGKNQPQHF. DNA for the CDR3: TGTGCCAGCAGCTTAGGGCAGGGGAAGAATCAGCCCCAGCATTTT.

The gene calls are TRBV12-3 or TRBV12-4 and TRBJ2-4; TRBD1 matches at 9 bases. Losses at the gene ends were 6 bases for V and 8 bases for J; bases not matched to a gene: 23. The CDR3 length is 19 residues. CDR3 nucleotides: TGTGCCAGCAGGCTACGACTCTCAAAAATTCCGGGACAGGGTTACATTCAGTACTTC. This translates into CASRLRLSKIPGQGYIQYF.

The CDR3, as DNA: TGCAGCGTTGAACCTGGGGATGAGCAGTTCTTC. Its protein is CSVEPGDEQFF. The gene calls are TRBV29-1 and TRBJ2-5, with D hard to call. The DNA end is more similar to TRBJ2-1, so the J call may be wrong. The CDR3 sequence is 11 residues long. Germline V gene sequence: CDR1 SQVTM, CDR2 ANQGSEA.

The V call is TRBV4-1, the J call TRBJ2-5; D might be TRBD2 (5 bases). The CDR3 is made up of 16 amino acids. Germline lookup yields CDR1 MGHRA and CDR2 YSYEKL. Deletions cut 0 bases from V and 4 bases from J, with 15 bases between. CDR3 region: CASSQDRAYRGETQYF. CDR3 coding DNA: TGCGCCAGCAGCCAAGATCGGGCCTACCGGGGAGAGACCCAGTACTTC.

This chain connects TRBV6-5 to TRBJ2-7; D is uncertain. The germline CDR1 and CDR2 sequences are MNHEY and SVGAGI. The CDR3 length is 15 residues. Trimming cost V 1 base and J 3 bases, with 13 bases left between them. CDR3 sequence reads: CASSYFTGPHYEQYF. The CDR3 DNA is TGTGCCAGCAGTTACTTCACCGGGCCTCACTACGAGCAGTACTTC.

The CDR3 is CASSLPSGRAVGQYF. In DNA, the CDR3 is TGTGCCAGCAGTTTACCTAGCGGGAGGGCCGTGGGGCAGTACTTC. V and J are TRBV28 and TRBJ2-5; 12 nucleotides line up with TRBD2. Germline V CDR1 and CDR2: MDHEN, SYDVKM. V gave up 2 bases and J gave up 11 bases; unmatched junction bases: 9. CDR3 length: 15 residues.

This clonotype appeared a few times. The rearrangement links TRBV29-1 to TRBJ2-5; D remains ambiguous. Trimming stripped 0 bases from V and 2 bases from J, with 13 bases between. Per germline, CDR1 SQVTM and CDR2 ANQGSEA. The CDR3 runs 15 residues. DNA for the CDR3: TGCAGCGTTGAAGATTCGTCGCCCTCTCAAGAGACCCAGTACTTC. Encoded protein: CSVEDSSPSQETQYF.

The chain links TRBV12-3 or TRBV12-4 to TRBJ2-5; D is unresolved. This CDR3 comprises 15 residues. V lost 3 bases and J 11 bases, leaving 22 bases between the germline ends. The CDR3 bases are TGTGCCAGCAGTTTTGGCAGGAGAAGAGAGTTGGCACAGTACTTC. As protein: CASSFGRRRELAQYF.

Only a few counts were recorded for this clonotype. V usage is TRBV5-1 and J usage is TRBJ1-1; 11 nucleotides agree with TRBD1. The CDR3 is 16 amino acids. Trimming cost V 3 bases and J 4 bases; bases outside gene matches: 8. Per the germline V gene, CDR1 is SGHRS and CDR2 is YFSETQ. CDR3 residues: CASSSGQGALVTEAFF. The CDR3 DNA sequence: TGCGCCAGCAGCTCTGGACAGGGGGCTTTAGTCACTGAAGCTTTCTTT.

The chain combines TRBV20-1 with TRBJ2-1; 7 nucleotides agree with TRBD2. V gave up 1 base and J gave up 4 bases; unmatched junction bases: 1. The V gene's germline CDR1 is DFQATT and CDR2 SNEGSKA (reference sequence). This CDR3 region has 13 residues. The CDR3 nucleotides are TGCAGTGCTAGAGCGGGGGGATACAATGAGCAGTTCTTC. This gives the protein CSARAGGYNEQFF.

There are a few counts of this clonotype. The chain combines TRBV29-1 with TRBJ2-7, with a weak D call TRBD2 (5 bases). V was cut by 7 bases and J by 6 bases, with 16 bases left in between. The CDR3 length is 12 residues. CDR1 is SQVTM, CDR2 ANQGSEA, per germline. CDR3 DNA sequence: TGCAGCGCGGGGAGTAGAGTGGCCGAGCAGTACTTC. Amino acids: CSAGSRVAEQYF.

The genes are TRBV7-9 and TRBJ2-5; 9 bases match TRBD2. The CDR3 consists of 14 residues. J lost 5 bases, V lost 2 bases, and 3 bases had no gene match. The germline V gene has CDR1 SEHNR and CDR2 FQNEAQ (reference sequence). The CDR3 region is CASSLFLAGETQYF. CDR3 coding DNA: TGTGCCAGCAGCTTATTCCTAGCGGGGGAGACCCAGTACTTC.

This clonotype was observed a handful of times. V gene TRBV20-1 combines with J gene TRBJ2-5; 10 bases match TRBD2. The J call could be wrong; TRBJ2-1 is a better fit for the DNA end. CDR1 is DFQATT, CDR2 SNEGSKA, per germline (reference sequence). CDR3 length equals 16 residues. The CDR3 region has the DNA TGCAGTGCTGCCCGTTCACTAGCGGGAACTGTCAATGAGCAGTTCTTC. Encoded protein: CSAARSLAGTVNEQFF.

This clonotype has a handful of counts. The chain employs TRBV9 and TRBJ1-3; D ambiguous. The CDR3 runs 16 residues. V was trimmed by 0 bases and J by 2 bases, leaving 12 bases between them. CDR1 and CDR2 (germline): SGDLS, YYNGEE. The CDR3 region has the DNA TGTGCCAGCAGCGTAGAGGTAGGCCCTCCTGGAAACACCATATATTTT. This sequence encodes CASSVEVGPPGNTIYF.

The chain recombines TRBV6-1 with TRBJ2-7; 7 positions match TRBD1. Germline V gene lookup returns CDR1 MNHNS and CDR2 SASEGT. CDR3 length: 16 residues. V dropped 6 bases and J dropped 4; count of bases not matched to a gene: 15. In DNA form, the CDR3 reads TGTGCCAGCAGCCCTAAGCGCCTGACAGGGTGGTACGAGCAGTACTTC. Amino acids: CASSPKRLTGWYEQYF.

In this sample, this clonotype turned up a few times. This rearrangement joins TRBV20-1 to TRBJ2-1; D gene uncertain. This CDR3 contains 16 residues. Between the trimmed V and J ends, which lost 4 bases and 5 bases, there was a span of 21 bases. The V gene's germline CDR1 is DFQATT and CDR2 SNEGSKA (reference sequence). The CDR3 is CSANDRTPDINNEQFF. CDR3 nucleotide sequence: TGCAGTGCTAATGACCGTACACCCGACATCAACAATGAGCAGTTCTTC.

The chain recombines TRBV7-6 with TRBJ1-3; D might be TRBD1 (6 bases). This CDR3 contains 16 residues. V was shortened by 3 bases and J by 3 bases, with 15 bases between the two germline ends. Per the germline V gene, CDR1 is SGHVS and CDR2 is FNYEAQ. CDR3 DNA: TGTGCCAGCAGCTTGCGCACAGGGTTGGGTGGAAACACCATATATTTT. Its protein is CASSLRTGLGGNTIYF. The full variable domain, completed using reference TRBV7-6 and TRBJ1-3, is GAGVSQSPRYKVTKRGQDVALRCDPISGHVSLYWYRQALGQGPEFLTYFNYEAQQDKSGLPNDRFSAERPEGSISTLTIQRTEQRDSAMYRCASSLRTGLGGNTIYFGEGSWLTVV.

This sequence joins TRBV11-2 and TRBJ2-1; 9 bases agree with TRBD2. Trimming removed 5 bases from V and 3 bases from J; junction bases left unmatched: 8. Germline values: CDR1 SGHAT, CDR2 FQNNGV. This CDR3 is 16 amino acids long. In DNA, the CDR3 is TGTGCCAGCAGCCCCCGTGGGACTAGCTTCTACAATGAGCAGTTCTTC. It is translated as CASSPRGTSFYNEQFF.

The V gene is TRBV20-1, the J gene TRBJ1-4; D not resolved. The germline V and J ends were trimmed by 7 bases and 8 bases, with 20 bases remaining between them. From germline, CDR1 is DFQATT and CDR2 SNEGSKA (reference sequence). This CDR3 comprises 14 residues. The CDR3 sequence: CSVASRRAREKLFF. The CDR3 DNA follows: TGCAGTGTCGCTTCTCGGCGGGCAAGGGAAAAACTGTTTTTT.